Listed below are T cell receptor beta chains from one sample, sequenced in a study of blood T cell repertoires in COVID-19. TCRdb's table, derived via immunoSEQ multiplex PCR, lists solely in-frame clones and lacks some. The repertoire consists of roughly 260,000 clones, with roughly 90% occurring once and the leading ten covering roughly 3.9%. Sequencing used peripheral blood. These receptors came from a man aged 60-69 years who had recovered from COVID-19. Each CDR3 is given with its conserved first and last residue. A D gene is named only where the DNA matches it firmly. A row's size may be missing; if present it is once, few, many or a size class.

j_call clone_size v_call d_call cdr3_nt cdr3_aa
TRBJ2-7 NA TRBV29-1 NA TGCAGCGTTGTGCATTCGGAAGGCGGGGCCTCCTACGAGCAGTACTTC CSVVHSEGGASYEQYF
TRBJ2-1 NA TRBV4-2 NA TGTGCCAGCAGCCAAGATTTGGGGGACTGGGCCACCAATGAGCAGTTCTTC CASSQDLGDWATNEQFF
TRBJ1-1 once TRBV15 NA TGTGCCACCAGCAGCCTAACAGGGAGGGACACTGAAGCTTTCTTT CATSSLTGRDTEAFF
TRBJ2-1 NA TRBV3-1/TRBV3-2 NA TGTGCCAGCAGCCAAGATCCAGTCAACAATGAGCAGTTCTTC CASSQDPVNNEQFF
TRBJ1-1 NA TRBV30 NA TGTGCCTGGAGTGTTTCTATTGAAGCTTTCTTT CAWSVSIEAFF
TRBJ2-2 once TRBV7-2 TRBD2 TGTGCCAGCCGCTCTCCGGGGGGGCCCACCGGGGAGCTGTTTTTT CASRSPGGPTGELFF
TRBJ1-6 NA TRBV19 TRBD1 TGTGCCAGTAGAGCCGGGACAGCCATTAATTCACCCCTCCACTTT CASRAGTAINSPLHF
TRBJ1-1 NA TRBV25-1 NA TGTGCCAGCAGCCCAGCACGGACAGACTTGAACACTGAAGCTTTCTTT CASSPARTDLNTEAFF
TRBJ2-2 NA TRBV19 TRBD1 TGTGCCAGTAGTAAAGACAGGGCCGGGGAGCTGTTTTTT CASSKDRAGELFF
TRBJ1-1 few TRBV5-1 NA TGCGCCAGCAGCTTGGCCGGGGGGAACACTGAAGCTTTCTTT CASSLAGGNTEAFF
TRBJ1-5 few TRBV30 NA TGTGCCTGGAAGAGTGGTTACAAGGGGGATCAGCCCCAGCATTTT CAWKSGYKGDQPQHF
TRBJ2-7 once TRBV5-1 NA TGCGCCAGCAGCTTGGGTGGTAGCTCCTACGAGCAGTACTTC CASSLGGSSYEQYF
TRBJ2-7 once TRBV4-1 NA TGCGCCAGCAGCCAAGATAGCAGGGGTAACGAGCAGTACTTC CASSQDSRGNEQYF
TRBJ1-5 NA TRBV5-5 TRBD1 TGTGCCAGCAGCTTTTGGGACAGGGCCAATCAGCCCCAGCATTTT CASSFWDRANQPQHF
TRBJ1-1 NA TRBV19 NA TGTGCCAGTAGTAGGGCAGTTGTCTTTATGAACACTGAAGCTTTCTTT CASSRAVVFMNTEAFF
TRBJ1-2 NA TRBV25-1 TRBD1 TGTGCCAGCAGTGGCCTCCGGGACAGGGGGCATGGTGGCTACACCTTC CASSGLRDRGHGGYTF
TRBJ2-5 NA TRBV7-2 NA TGTGCCAGCAGCACAGAAGAGACCCAGTACTTC CASSTEETQYF
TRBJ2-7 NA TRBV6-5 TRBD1 TGTGCCAGCAGTTACTCACGGGACAGGTCCTACGAGCAGTACTTC CASSYSRDRSYEQYF
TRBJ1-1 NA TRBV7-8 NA TGTGCCAGCAGCTCCATGAGTACGAACACTGAAGCTTTCTTT CASSSMSTNTEAFF
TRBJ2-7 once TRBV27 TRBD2 TGTGCCAGTAAACCCGGGACTACTAGCTCCTACGAGCAGTACTTC CASKPGTTSSYEQYF
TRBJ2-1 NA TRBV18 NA TGTGCCAGCTCACCACCGGCCAGGTCCCAAAGGAATGAGCAGTTCTTC CASSPPARSQRNEQFF
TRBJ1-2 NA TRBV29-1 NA TGCAGCGCCACGGACAGCTATGGCTACACCTTC CSATDSYGYTF
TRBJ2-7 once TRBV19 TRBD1 TGTGCCAGTAGTACCGGGACAGGGACGTACGAGCAGTACTTC CASSTGTGTYEQYF
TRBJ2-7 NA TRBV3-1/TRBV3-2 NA TGTGCCAGCAGCCAATCATCCGGACTCTTTATGCAGTACTTC CASSQSSGLFMQYF